These 5 T cell receptor beta chains originate from one sample sequenced in a study of blood T cell repertoires in COVID-19. The table came from immunoSEQ multiplex PCR; TCRdb's copy has only in-frame clones and leaves some out. The profile shows about 410,000 clones, about nine tenths of them singletons. Material for sequencing was peripheral blood. These receptor sequences come from a woman between 35 and 50 years old with COVID-19, enrolled during active disease.

The rearrangement joins TRBV25-1 to TRBJ1-2, with 7 positions matching TRBD1. Germline V gene data show CDR1 as MGHDK and CDR2 as SYGVNS. This CDR3 contains 12 residues. With 6 bases clipped from V and 8 bases from J, the junction kept 6 bases outside the gene matches. In DNA form, the CDR3 reads TGTGCCAGCAGACAGACAGGGAAGGGCTACACCTTC. Translated: CASRQTGKGYTF.

The chain couples TRBV28 to TRBJ2-4; 8 bases line up with TRBD1. From germline, CDR1 is MDHEN and CDR2 SYDVKM. Trimming at V came to 3 bases and at J to 6 bases, leaving 13 bases not matched to a gene. The CDR3 is 17 residues long. The CDR3 sequence is CASSLPRTGTRGNIQYF. The CDR3 DNA follows: TGTGCCAGCAGTTTGCCTCGGACAGGGACCCGGGGAAACATTCAGTACTTC.

The rearrangement joins TRBV27 to TRBJ2-2, with a weak D call TRBD2 (6 bases). This CDR3 has 17 amino acids. The V gene lost 0 bases and the J gene lost 7 bases, with 18 bases spanning the gap. Germline V gene lookup returns CDR1 MNHEY and CDR2 SMNVEV (reference sequence). CDR3 DNA: TGTGCCAGCAGTTTATCGCCCGACGGAGGGAATGGCGGGGAGCTGTTTTTT. It codes for CASSLSPDGGNGGELFF.

CDR3 sequence reads: CASSPPPGTITEAFF. CDR3 bases: TGTGCCAGCTCACCACCTCCAGGGACAATCACTGAAGCTTTCTTT. The chain is built from TRBV18 and TRBJ1-1; D is possibly TRBD1 (6 bases). The germline gives CDR1 KGHSH, CDR2 LQKENI. Trimming removed 0 bases at V and 4 bases at J, with 12 bases between. This CDR3 is built from 15 residues.

The gene calls are TRBV6-6 and TRBJ1-4; 8 nucleotides line up with TRBD1. J was trimmed by 7 bases and V by 6 bases; bases with no gene match: 13. Germline V gene data show CDR1 as MNHNY and CDR2 as SVGAGI (reference sequence). This CDR3 has 16 amino acids. The CDR3 DNA is TGTGCCAGCAGATCTTTGGCAGGACAGGGAAGTGAAAAACTGTTTTTT. It codes for CASRSLAGQGSEKLFF.